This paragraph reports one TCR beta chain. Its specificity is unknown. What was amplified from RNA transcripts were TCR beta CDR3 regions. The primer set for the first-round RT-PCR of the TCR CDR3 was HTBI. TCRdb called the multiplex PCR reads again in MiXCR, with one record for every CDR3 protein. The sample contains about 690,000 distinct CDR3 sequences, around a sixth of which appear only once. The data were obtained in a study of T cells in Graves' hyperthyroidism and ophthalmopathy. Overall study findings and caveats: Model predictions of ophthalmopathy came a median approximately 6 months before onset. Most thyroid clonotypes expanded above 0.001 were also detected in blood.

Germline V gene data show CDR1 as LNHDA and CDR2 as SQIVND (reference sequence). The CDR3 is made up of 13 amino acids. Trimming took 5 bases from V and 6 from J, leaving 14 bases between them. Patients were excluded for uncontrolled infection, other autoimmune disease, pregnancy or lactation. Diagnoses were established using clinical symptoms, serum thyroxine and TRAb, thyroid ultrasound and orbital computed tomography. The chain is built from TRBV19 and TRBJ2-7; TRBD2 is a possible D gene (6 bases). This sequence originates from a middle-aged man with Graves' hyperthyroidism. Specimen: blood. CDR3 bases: TGTGCCAGTAGTCCGGGGGATTTTTCCGAGCAGTACTTC. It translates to CASSPGDFSEQYF.